The clone carrying this T cell receptor (beta chain) appeared a few times. Its specificity is unknown. CDR3 length equals 16 residues. Germline-derived CDR1 and CDR2 are SEHNR and FQNEAQ (reference sequence). Trimming removed 6 bases from V and 0 bases from J, with 15 bases in between. One entry per CDR3 protein results from TCRdb running MiXCR on the reads. The sample holds hundreds of thousands of distinct CDR3 sequences, less than 35% seen once. This entry comes from a study of T cell repertoires in cytomegalovirus infection. Study summary: The study used recently identified HLA-C-restricted and well-studied HLA-B-restricted CMV epitopes. Indicated by public TCR beta signatures were CMV infection and matching HLA type.

Whole-study findings and limits: Individuals carrying CMV plus the relevant HLA were identified by cumulative frequency of public TCR beta families. HLA-C-restricted CMV clonotypes gave the most frequent clonotype in two of eight donors.

The material sequenced was cultured CD8+ T cells from PBMCs, taken from culture after CMV antigen stimulation. The genes are TRBV7-9 and TRBJ2-1; TRBD2 is a possible D gene (6 bases). This receptor was identified in a human donor in good health (CMV status not recorded). Some clones in this sample may be carry-over from other donors' samples. The CDR3 DNA reads as TGTGCCAGCAGTCAGTCTAGCGCTACCTCCTACAATGAGCAGTTCTTC. Translation: CASSQSSATSYNEQFF.